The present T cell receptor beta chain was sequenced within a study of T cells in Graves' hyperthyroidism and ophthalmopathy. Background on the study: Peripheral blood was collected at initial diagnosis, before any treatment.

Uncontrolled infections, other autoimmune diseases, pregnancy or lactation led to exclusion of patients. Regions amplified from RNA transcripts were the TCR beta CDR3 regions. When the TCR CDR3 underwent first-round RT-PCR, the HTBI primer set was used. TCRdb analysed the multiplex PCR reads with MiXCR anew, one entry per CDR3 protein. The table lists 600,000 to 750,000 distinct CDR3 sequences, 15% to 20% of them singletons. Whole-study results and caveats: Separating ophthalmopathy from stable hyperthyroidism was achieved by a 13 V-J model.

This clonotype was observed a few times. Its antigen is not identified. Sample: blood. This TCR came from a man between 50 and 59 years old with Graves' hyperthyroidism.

As DNA, the CDR3 is TGTGCCAGCAGCTTAGTTTCCACTACCACCTACAATGAGCAGTTCTTC. It specifies CASSLVSTTTYNEQFF. This sequence joins TRBV11-2 and TRBJ2-1; D unresolved. The CDR3 totals 16 residues. Trimming removed 1 base at V and 2 bases at J, with 12 bases between. Germline CDR1 SGHAT, CDR2 FQNNGV.